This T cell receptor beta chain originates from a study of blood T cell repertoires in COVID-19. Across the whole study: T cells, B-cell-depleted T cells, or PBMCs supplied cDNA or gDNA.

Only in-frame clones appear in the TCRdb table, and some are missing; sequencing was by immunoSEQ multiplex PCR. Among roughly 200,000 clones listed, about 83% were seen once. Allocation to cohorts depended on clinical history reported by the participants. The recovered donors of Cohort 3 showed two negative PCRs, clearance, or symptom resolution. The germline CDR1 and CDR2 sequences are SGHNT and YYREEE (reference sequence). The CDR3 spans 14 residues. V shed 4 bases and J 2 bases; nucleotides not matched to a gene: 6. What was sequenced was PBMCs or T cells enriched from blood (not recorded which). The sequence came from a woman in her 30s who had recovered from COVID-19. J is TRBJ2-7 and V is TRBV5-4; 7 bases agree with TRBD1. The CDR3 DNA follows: TGTGCCAGCAGCCCGAGGACAGGTCCCTACGAGCAGTACTTC. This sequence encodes CASSPRTGPYEQYF. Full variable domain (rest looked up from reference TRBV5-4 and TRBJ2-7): ETGVTQSPTHLIKTRGQQVTLRCSSQSGHNTVSWYQQALGQGPQFIFQYYREEENGRGNFPPRFSGLQFPNYSSELNVNALELDDSALYLCASSPRTGPYEQYFGPGTRLTVT.